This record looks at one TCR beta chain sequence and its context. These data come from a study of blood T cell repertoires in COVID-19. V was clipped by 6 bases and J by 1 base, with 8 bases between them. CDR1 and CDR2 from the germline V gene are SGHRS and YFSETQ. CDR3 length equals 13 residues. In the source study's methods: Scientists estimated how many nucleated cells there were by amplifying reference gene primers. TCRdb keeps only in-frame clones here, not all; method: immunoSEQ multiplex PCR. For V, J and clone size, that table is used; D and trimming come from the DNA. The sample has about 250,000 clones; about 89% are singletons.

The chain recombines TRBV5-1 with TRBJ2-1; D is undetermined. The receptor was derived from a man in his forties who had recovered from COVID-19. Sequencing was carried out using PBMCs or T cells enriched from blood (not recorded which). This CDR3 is CASNRISYNEQFF. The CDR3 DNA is TGCGCCAGCAATAGAATATCCTACAATGAGCAGTTCTTC.